These 2 T cell receptor beta chains came from one sample sequenced in a study of T cells in localized non-small cell lung cancer. TCRdb's table, derived via immunoSEQ multiplex PCR, lists solely in-frame clones and lacks some. The sample gives 30,000 to 35,000 clones, 85% to 95% of which show up once; 12% is in the top ten. The material sequenced was peripheral blood mononuclear cells, taken before any cancer treatment. The source is a female donor older than 55 with stage II lung adenocarcinoma.

This clone turned up a few times. The rearrangement links TRBV4-3 to TRBJ1-3; D gene uncertain. V was shortened by 6 bases and J by 0 bases, with 9 bases between the two germline ends. CDR1 and CDR2 from the germline V gene are LGHNA and YSLEER. The CDR3 runs 14 residues. This chain's CDR3 is CASRDRYSGNTIYF. CDR3 nucleotides: TGCGCCAGCAGGGACCGCTACTCTGGAAACACCATATATTTT.

V and J are TRBV27 and TRBJ2-2; the D gene could be TRBD1 or TRBD2 (6 bases each). In germline, CDR1 is MNHEY, CDR2 SMNVEV (reference sequence). The CDR3 spans 14 residues. Trimming pared 5 bases from V and 5 bases from J, leaving 12 bases between. The CDR3, as DNA: TGTGCCAGCAGTCCCAAGGGGGGAACCGGGGAGCTGTTTTTT. Its protein is CASSPKGGTGELFF.